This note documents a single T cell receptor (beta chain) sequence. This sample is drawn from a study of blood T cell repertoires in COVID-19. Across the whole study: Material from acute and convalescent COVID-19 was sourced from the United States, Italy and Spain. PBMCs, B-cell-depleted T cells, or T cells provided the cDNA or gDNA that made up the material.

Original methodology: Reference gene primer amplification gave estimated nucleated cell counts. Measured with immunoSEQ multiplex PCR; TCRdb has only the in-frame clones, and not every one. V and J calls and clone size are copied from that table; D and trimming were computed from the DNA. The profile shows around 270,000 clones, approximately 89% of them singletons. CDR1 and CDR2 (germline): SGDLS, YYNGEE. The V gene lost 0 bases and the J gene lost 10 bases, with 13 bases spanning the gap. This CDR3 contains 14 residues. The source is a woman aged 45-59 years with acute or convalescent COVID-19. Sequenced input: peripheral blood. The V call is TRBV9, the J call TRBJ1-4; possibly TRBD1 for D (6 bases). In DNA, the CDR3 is TGTGCCAGCAGCGTAGATCTGGGGGCAGGAAAACTGTTTTTT. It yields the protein CASSVDLGAGKLFF.